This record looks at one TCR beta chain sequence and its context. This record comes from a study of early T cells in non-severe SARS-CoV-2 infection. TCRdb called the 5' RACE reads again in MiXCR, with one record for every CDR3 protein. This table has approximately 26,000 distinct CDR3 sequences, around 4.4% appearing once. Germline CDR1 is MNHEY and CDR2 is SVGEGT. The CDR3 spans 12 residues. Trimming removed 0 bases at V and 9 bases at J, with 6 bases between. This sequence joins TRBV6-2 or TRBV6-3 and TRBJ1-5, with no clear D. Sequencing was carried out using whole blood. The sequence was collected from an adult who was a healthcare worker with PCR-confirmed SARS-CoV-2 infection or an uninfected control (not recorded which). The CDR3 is CASSYSSRPQHF. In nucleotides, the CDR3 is TGTGCCAGCAGTTACTCTTCTAGGCCCCAGCATTTT.